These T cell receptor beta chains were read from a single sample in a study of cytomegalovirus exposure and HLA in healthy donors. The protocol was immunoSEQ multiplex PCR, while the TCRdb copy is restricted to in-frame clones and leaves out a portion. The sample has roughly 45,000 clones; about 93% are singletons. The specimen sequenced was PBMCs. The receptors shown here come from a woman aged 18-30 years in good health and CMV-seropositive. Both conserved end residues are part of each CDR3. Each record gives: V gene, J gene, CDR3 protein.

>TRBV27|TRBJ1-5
CASRGQANQPQHF
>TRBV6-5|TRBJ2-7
CASRNSGRGVEQYF
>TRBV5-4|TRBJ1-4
CASSLVGRGNQNEKLFF
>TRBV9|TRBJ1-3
CASSVGHPITISGNTIYF
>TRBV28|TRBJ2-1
CASSSPGGTSYNEQFF
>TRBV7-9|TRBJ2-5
CASSLDAQLAGGETQYF
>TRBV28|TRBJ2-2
CASSLLGRASWNTGELFF
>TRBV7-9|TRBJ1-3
CASRGQTTGNTIYF
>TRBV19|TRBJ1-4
CASSPRGAGGYEKLFF
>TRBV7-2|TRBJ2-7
CASSSGSLRAEQYF
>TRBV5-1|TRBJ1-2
CVSISPPGGSNGYTF
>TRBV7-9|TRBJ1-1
CASSLGTLNTEAFF
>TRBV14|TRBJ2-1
CASSPREKPYNEQFF
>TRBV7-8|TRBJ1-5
CATPKLLNQPQHF
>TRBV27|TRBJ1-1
CASSLSVGANTEAFF
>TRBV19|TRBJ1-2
CASSTTGGGGYTF
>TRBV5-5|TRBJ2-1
CASSSGLAVNEQFF
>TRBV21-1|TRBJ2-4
CASSKEGSGRNIQYF
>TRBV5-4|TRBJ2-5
CASRTSGRETQYF
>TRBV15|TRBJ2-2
CATSTGGDTGELFF
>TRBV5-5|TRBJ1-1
CASSLVMRGNTEAFF
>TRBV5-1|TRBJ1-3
CASSSGTEGNTIYF
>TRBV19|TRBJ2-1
CASSIISGSGWSYNEQFF
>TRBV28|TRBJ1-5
CASSSTGANNQPQHF
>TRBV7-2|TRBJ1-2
CASSTTGTDYGYTF
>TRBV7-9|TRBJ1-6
CASSLALSSYNSPLHF
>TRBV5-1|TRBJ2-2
CASTKDRDHGELFF
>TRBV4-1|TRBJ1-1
CASSEIIPRDRGNTEAFF